The next 21 T cell receptor beta chains were all read from a single sample in a study of blood T cells in healthy people across ages. Primers used in a second PCR of roughly 6 to 12 cycles were a sample-barcoded 5' primer and a J-beta primer mix. TCRdb called the 5' RACE reads again in MiXCR, with one record for every CDR3 protein. The table records approximately 320,000 distinct CDR3 sequences, 25% to 30% of them present only once. The sequenced sample was blood. These TCRs come from a woman in her seventies in good health.

This clonotype showed up just a few times. The junction departs from germline at one end; a sequencing error may be responsible. This chain joins TRBV5-1 and TRBJ2-6; D may match TRBD1 or TRBD2 (5 bases each). Germline assignment: CDR1 SGHRS and CDR2 YFSETQ. This CDR3 is built from 18 residues. CDR3 nucleotide sequence: TGCGCCAGCAGCTTGTTCACAGGATCTAGCTCTGGGGCCAACGTCCCGACTTTC. It specifies CASSLFTGSSSGANVPTF.

This clonotype occurred a few times. The chain has TRBV28 and TRBJ2-5, with 11 bases matching TRBD2. The J call could be wrong; TRBJ2-1 is a better fit for the DNA end. The CDR3 has 14 amino acids. Looked up from germline, CDR1 is MDHEN and CDR2 is SYDVKM. The chain's CDR3 is CASRRTSGPNEQFF. In nucleotides, the CDR3 is TGTGCCAGCAGACGGACTAGCGGGCCCAATGAGCAGTTCTTC.

Regarding this clonotype: Its ends do not fully match the called genes, so a read error is possible. The chain employs TRBV7-6 and TRBJ1-2; 7 nucleotides line up with TRBD1. Germline values: CDR1 SGHVS, CDR2 FNYEAQ. The CDR3 spans 14 residues. This CDR3 is CASSLLEGAYGYAF. DNA for the CDR3: TGTGCCAGCAGCTTACTAGAGGGGGCCTATGGCTACGCCTTC.

With respect to this clonotype: A much larger clone differs from this one at a single base, so this may be a read error. This chain links TRBV10-3 with TRBJ2-7, with TRBD1 as a possible D gene (5 bases). This CDR3 is built from 14 residues. The germline V and J ends were trimmed by 8 bases and 1 base, with 15 bases remaining between them. Germline CDR1 is ENHRY and CDR2 is SYGVKD. The CDR3, as DNA: TGTGCCATCGGGGTCAGGGATACTTCCTACGAGCAGTACTTC. Protein product: CAIGVRDTSYEQYF.

The rearrangement uses TRBV29-1 and TRBJ2-5; unclear D gene. The CDR3 extends over 13 amino acids. V was trimmed by 3 bases and J by 4 bases, leaving 12 bases between them. Germline lookup yields CDR1 SQVTM and CDR2 ANQGSEA. The CDR3 reads CSVDILVGETQYF. CDR3 nucleotide sequence: TGCAGCGTTGACATATTAGTGGGAGAGACCCAGTACTTC. Full variable domain (rest looked up from reference TRBV29-1 and TRBJ2-5): SAVISQKPSRDICQRGTSLTIQCQVDSQVTMMFWYRQQPGQSLTLIATANQGSEATYESGFVIDKFPISRPNLTFSTLTVSNMSPEDSSIYLCSVDILVGETQYFGPGTRLLVL.

This clonotype was detected only a few times. The chain is built from TRBV5-5 and TRBJ2-7; no clear D gene. The DNA end lines up better with TRBJ2-1; the J call may be wrong. From germline, CDR1 is SGHKS and CDR2 YYEKEE (reference sequence). This CDR3 is 12 amino acids long. The CDR3 nucleotides are TGTGCCAGCAGCTTGGCTTTTGTTGAGCAGTTCTTC. Its protein is CASSLAFVEQFF.

This sequence joins TRBV28 and TRBJ2-5; 7 bases line up with TRBD1. V was pared by 3 bases and J by 4 bases, with 8 bases of the junction left unmatched. Germline-derived CDR1 and CDR2 are MDHEN and SYDVKM. The CDR3 loop spans 15 amino acids. In DNA form, the CDR3 reads TGTGCCAGCAGTTTCAGGCAGGGGGTATCAGAGACCCAGTACTTC. Protein sequence: CASSFRQGVSETQYF.

The table lists this clonotype with a few counts. The gene calls are TRBV7-2 and TRBJ2-1; tentatively, D is TRBD2 (5 bases). CDR3 length: 15 amino acids. V was shortened by 3 bases and J by 5 bases, with 14 bases between the two germline ends. Germline-derived CDR1 and CDR2 are SGHTA and FQGNSA. The CDR3 region is CASSFGLPTNNEQFF. In DNA form, the CDR3 reads TGTGCCAGCAGCTTCGGACTGCCGACTAACAATGAGCAGTTCTTC.

The rearrangement links TRBV6-1 to TRBJ2-1; D ambiguous. The germline gives CDR1 MNHNS, CDR2 SASEGT. Trimming pared 10 bases from V and 0 bases from J, leaving 16 bases between. The CDR3 sequence is 15 residues long. The CDR3 coding sequence is TGTGCCACGTCCTCTCCGGCCAGCTCCTACAATGAGCAGTTCTTC. Translation: CATSSPASSYNEQFF.

This clonotype was observed a few times. V usage is TRBV7-8 and J usage is TRBJ1-2; no clear D. Germline CDR1 is SGHVS and CDR2 is FQNEAQ. CDR3 length equals 13 residues. V lost 5 bases and J 4 bases, leaving 11 bases between the germline ends. As DNA, the CDR3 is TGTGCCAGCAGCCCGGACGGGCCCTATGGCTACACCTTC. This sequence encodes CASSPDGPYGYTF.

This clonotype was detected a few times. The chain combines TRBV20-1 with TRBJ2-1; 9 bases align to TRBD2. CDR1 and CDR2 from the germline V gene are DFQATT and SNEGSKA (reference sequence). The CDR3 is made up of 18 amino acids. Trimming at V came to 0 bases and at J to 6 bases, leaving 15 bases not matched to a gene. The CDR3: CSARDPSEASGTLNEQFF. The CDR3 region has the DNA TGCAGTGCTAGAGATCCGTCCGAGGCTAGCGGGACCCTCAATGAGCAGTTCTTC.

In regard to this clonotype: The conserved closing phenylalanine or tryptophan is absent in this CDR3, likely reflecting a read error. The V call is TRBV5-6, the J call TRBJ1-2, with no clear D. Trimming stripped 3 bases from V and 2 bases from J, with 8 bases between. The CDR3 is 13 residues long. Germline CDR1 reads SGHDT; CDR2 reads YYEEEE. The CDR3 coding sequence is TGTGCCAGCAGCTCATATAAAAACTATGGCTACACCCTC. Translating it yields CASSSYKNYGYTL.

The table lists this clonotype with a few counts. The chain combines TRBV18 with TRBJ2-2; weak D call: TRBD1 (5 bases). Trimming left V 1 base short and J 0 bases short, with 9 bases between. The germline V gene has CDR1 KGHSH and CDR2 LQKENI. This CDR3 has 16 residues. CDR3 bases: TGTGCCAGCTCACCACGTAAGGGGACGAACACCGGGGAGCTGTTTTTT. Amino acids: CASSPRKGTNTGELFF.

This clonotype was found many times. The V and J genes are TRBV20-1 and TRBJ1-3; no firm D call. The V gene's germline CDR1 is DFQATT and CDR2 SNEGSKA (reference sequence). The V and J ends lost 4 bases and 4 bases respectively, with 8 bases between them. This CDR3 comprises 12 residues. DNA for the CDR3: TGCAGTGCTAAACTGCGGGGAAACACCATATATTTT. Protein product: CSAKLRGNTIYF.

The chain employs TRBV29-1 and TRBJ2-5, with no clear D. Deletions cut 2 bases from V and 4 bases from J, with 8 bases between. The CDR3 runs to 12 residues. The germline V gene encodes CDR1 SQVTM and CDR2 ANQGSEA. In nucleotides, the CDR3 is TGCAGCGTTGAACTAGTGGGAGAGACCCAGTACTTC. It translates to CSVELVGETQYF.

The J gene is TRBJ1-4, the V gene TRBV7-9; weak D call: TRBD1 (5 bases). The V gene's germline CDR1 is SEHNR and CDR2 FQNEAQ (reference sequence). Trimming left V 5 bases short and J 7 bases short, with 17 bases between. The length of the CDR3 is 15 residues. CDR3 coding DNA: TGTGCCAGCAGCGTCCCCGGGACGAGTCGTGAAAAACTGTTTTTT. Translating it yields CASSVPGTSREKLFF.

This clonotype occurred many times. The chain has TRBV9 and TRBJ2-1; the D gene is possibly TRBD1 (5 bases). This CDR3 is built from 14 residues. Per the germline V gene, CDR1 is SGDLS and CDR2 is YYNGEE. V gave up 0 bases and J gave up 6 bases, with 10 bases separating them. CDR3: CASSVEDRINEQFF. The CDR3 DNA reads TGTGCCAGCAGCGTAGAAGACAGAATCAATGAGCAGTTCTTC.

A note on this clonotype: With a much larger clone just one base away, this may be a read error. The CDR3 bases are TGTGCCAGCAGCCTCTATGAAAAACTGTTTTTT. As protein: CASSLYEKLFF. V usage is TRBV11-2 and J usage is TRBJ1-4; D gene ambiguous. Trimming removed 5 bases from V and 6 bases from J, with 4 bases in between. The CDR3 extends over 11 amino acids. Germline V gene lookup returns CDR1 SGHAT and CDR2 FQNNGV.

The chain is built from TRBV5-1 and TRBJ2-3; 10 nucleotides agree with TRBD2. The CDR3 runs 13 residues. Unmatched junction bases numbered 0, after V lost 7 bases and J lost 1 base. Germline CDR1 is SGHRS and CDR2 is YFSETQ. The CDR3 sequence: CASGTSGTDTQYF. In DNA, the CDR3 is TGCGCCAGCGGGACTAGCGGCACAGATACGCAGTATTTT.

The rearrangement links TRBV5-4 to TRBJ2-5; 8 bases fit TRBD2. This CDR3 region has 15 residues. CDR1 and CDR2 from the germline V gene are SGHNT and YYREEE (reference sequence). The ends lost 4 bases at V and 0 bases at J; junction bases unmatched: 5. The CDR3 is CASSVPLADQETQYF. CDR3 nucleotide sequence: TGTGCCAGCAGCGTGCCACTAGCGGACCAAGAGACCCAGTACTTC.

This clonotype appeared a few times. The V and J genes are TRBV28 and TRBJ2-3; 7 bases fit TRBD1. The CDR3 has 17 amino acids. Germline V lookup: CDR1 MDHEN, CDR2 SYDVKM. V lost 5 bases and J lost 0; bases outside the gene matches: 11. The CDR3 sequence: CASSPRTGTTSTDTQYF. The CDR3 DNA sequence: TGTGCCAGCAGTCCTCGGACAGGTACGACTAGCACAGATACGCAGTATTTT.